Presented here are 22 T cell receptor beta chains from one specimen sequenced in a study of blood T cells in healthy people across ages. For the second PCR, which ran for about 7 to 11 cycles, a sample-barcoded 5' primer and a J-beta primer mix were used. Each CDR3 protein gets one entry after TCRdb re-called the 5' RACE reads with MiXCR. The data hold roughly 1,500,000 distinct CDR3 sequences, with around 42% observed a single time. The material sequenced was blood. These receptors were taken from a woman between 18 and 29 years old in good health.

The chain combines TRBV27 with TRBJ2-7, with unresolved D. The V end lost 5 bases, the J end lost 6 bases, and 14 bases lay between the germline ends. In germline, CDR1 is MNHEY, CDR2 SMNVEV (reference sequence). The CDR3 is 13 amino acids. CDR3 sequence (DNA): TGTGCCAGCAGTCCCCCGTGGCCGGGCGAGCAGTACTTC. This gives the protein CASSPPWPGEQYF.

The chain has TRBV7-9 and TRBJ1-1, with D possibly being TRBD1 (5 bases). CDR1 SEHNR and CDR2 FQNEAQ come from the germline V gene (reference sequence). Trimming pared 6 bases from V and 11 bases from J, leaving 16 bases between. This CDR3 has 12 residues. The CDR3 DNA reads TGTGCCAGCAGACCGACAGCCATGGAGGCTTTCTTT. The encoded protein is CASRPTAMEAFF.

This chain uses TRBV5-1 with TRBJ2-3; D unresolved. The V end lost 2 bases, the J end lost 0 bases, and 7 bases lay between the germline ends. The CDR3 totals 14 residues. Germline lookup yields CDR1 SGHRS and CDR2 YFSETQ. In DNA form, the CDR3 reads TGCGCCAGCAGCTTCTCAGACAGCACAGATACGCAGTATTTT. Translating it yields CASSFSDSTDTQYF.

Concerning this clonotype: A much larger clone lies one base from this, so it may be a read error. The chain couples TRBV20-1 to TRBJ2-1, with a possible D match to TRBD1 (5 bases). The J call is doubtful: the DNA matches TRBJ2-7 better. Germline V lookup: CDR1 DFQATT, CDR2 SNEGSKA (reference sequence). CDR3 length: 11 residues. Here the CDR3 reads CSARADNEQYF. The DNA of the CDR3 is TGCAGTGCCCGGGCGGACAATGAGCAGTACTTC.

The chain has TRBV6-5 and TRBJ2-1; D uncertain. Germline V lookup: CDR1 MNHEY, CDR2 SVGAGI. The CDR3 length is 11 residues. V lost 8 bases and J lost 9, with 11 bases in between. The CDR3 coding sequence is TGTGCCAGCGTCGGATCCACTGAGCAGTTCTTC. It is translated as CASVGSTEQFF.

This clonotype occurred a few times. The gene calls are TRBV11-2 and TRBJ1-1, with D unclear. The CDR3 runs to 15 residues. Per germline, CDR1 SGHAT and CDR2 FQNNGV. V was trimmed by 5 bases and J by 0 bases, leaving 13 bases between them. The DNA for the CDR3 is TGTGCCAGCAGCGCTAACAGCTACATGAACACTGAAGCTTTCTTT. It encodes CASSANSYMNTEAFF.

V usage is TRBV5-1 and J usage is TRBJ2-2; D assignment may be TRBD1 or TRBD2 (7 bases each). Trimming pared 4 bases from V and 0 bases from J, leaving 16 bases between. This CDR3 region has 17 residues. Looked up from germline, CDR1 is SGHRS and CDR2 is YFSETQ. The CDR3 region is CASSKAGDSANTGELFF. CDR3 DNA sequence: TGCGCCAGCAGCAAGGCGGGGGACAGTGCGAACACCGGGGAGCTGTTTTTT.

This clonotype was counted between two and nine times. The chain is built from TRBV6-2 or TRBV6-3 and TRBJ1-6, with D possibly being TRBD1 (5 bases). V was shortened by 3 bases and J by 9 bases, with 12 bases between the two germline ends. Per the germline V gene, CDR1 is MNHEY and CDR2 is SVGEGT. CDR3 length equals 14 residues. In DNA, the CDR3 is TGTGCCAGCAGTTATTCGGGGGGGGGTTCACCCCTCCACTTT. Its protein product is CASSYSGGGSPLHF.

The J gene is TRBJ2-5, the V gene TRBV24-1, with D unresolved. This CDR3 has 13 amino acids. V lost 6 bases to trimming and J lost 0 bases, with 7 bases between them. Germline V gives CDR1 KGHDR, CDR2 SFDVKD. In DNA form, the CDR3 reads TGTGCCACCAGTTCTTCGAACCAAGAGACCCAGTACTTC. Translation gives CATSSSNQETQYF.

This chain connects TRBV29-1 to TRBJ2-1; 8 bases are a match to TRBD1. The J call may be wrong; the DNA end is better matched by TRBJ2-7. The CDR3 runs to 13 residues. In germline, CDR1 is SQVTM, CDR2 ANQGSEA. The CDR3 here is CSARQGSYNEQYF. Here the CDR3 DNA reads TGCAGCGCTCGACAGGGGTCCTACAATGAGCAGTACTTC.

This chain connects TRBV20-1 to TRBJ2-1; 13 bases line up with TRBD2. The J segment lost 3 bases and the V segment lost 1 base, leaving 6 bases of the junction unmatched. Germline V lookup: CDR1 DFQATT, CDR2 SNEGSKA (reference sequence). CDR3 size: 17 residues. The CDR3 here is CSARGGLAGENYNEQFF. CDR3 DNA sequence: TGCAGTGCTAGAGGCGGACTAGCGGGGGAAAACTACAATGAGCAGTTCTTC.

The rearrangement links TRBV7-8 to TRBJ2-7, with D maybe TRBD1 (6 bases). Germline loops: CDR1 SGHVS, CDR2 FQNEAQ. The CDR3 is 16 amino acids. V was cut by 0 bases and J by 7 bases, with 19 bases left in between. CDR3 in amino acids: CASSLAVGTKRGEQYF. The CDR3 region has the DNA TGTGCCAGCAGCTTAGCGGTCGGGACAAAAAGGGGGGAGCAGTACTTC.

The chain recombines TRBV20-1 with TRBJ1-5, with 7 positions matching TRBD1. Trimming cost V 6 bases and J 0 bases; bases outside gene matches: 5. Germline CDR1 reads DFQATT; CDR2 reads SNEGSKA (reference sequence). The CDR3 consists of 14 residues. The CDR3 loop reads CSARTGHSNQPQHF. CDR3 bases: TGCAGTGCACGGACAGGCCATAGCAATCAGCCCCAGCATTTT.

This chain uses TRBV4-2 with TRBJ2-4; D is unresolved. The germline CDR1 and CDR2 sequences are LGHNA and YNFKEQ. V lost 0 bases to trimming and J lost 1 base, with 16 bases between them. CDR3 length: 18 residues. CDR3 sequence (DNA): TGTGCCAGCAGCCAAGATGGGAATGCTCTTGGGGCCAAAAACATTCAGTACTTC. Protein: CASSQDGNALGAKNIQYF.

The rearrangement joins TRBV12-3 or TRBV12-4 to TRBJ2-5; D unresolved. This CDR3 contains 13 residues. Trimming shortened V by 3 bases and J by 1 base, and 6 bases separated the two germline ends. The CDR3 region is CASSFASQETQYF. In DNA, the CDR3 is TGTGCCAGCAGTTTCGCCTCCCAAGAGACCCAGTACTTC.

This clonotype was seen more than once but under ten times. V and J are TRBV6-5 and TRBJ2-5, with 8 bases lining up with TRBD2. V lost 3 bases and J lost 5; bases outside the gene matches: 11. Germline values: CDR1 MNHEY, CDR2 SVGAGI. The CDR3 has 16 residues. The CDR3 sequence: CASSYAAGVAGETQYF. For the CDR3, the DNA is TGTGCCAGCAGTTATGCAGCGGGAGTAGCCGGGGAGACCCAGTACTTC.

This clonotype has only a few counts. The rearrangement joins TRBV18 to TRBJ2-5; 10 bases line up with TRBD2. The DNA matches TRBJ2-7 better at its end, which makes the J call doubtful. The length of the CDR3 is 16 residues. Germline values: CDR1 KGHSH, CDR2 LQKENI. The CDR3 reads CASSPAGLASEGEQYF. CDR3 coding DNA: TGTGCCAGCTCACCTGCGGGACTAGCGAGCGAAGGCGAGCAGTACTTC.

This clonotype showed up just a few times. This chain uses TRBV20-1 with TRBJ2-7, with D tentatively TRBD1 or TRBD2 (5 bases each). V was cut by 3 bases and J by 6 bases, with 24 bases left in between. This CDR3 spans 16 amino acids. CDR1 and CDR2 (germline): DFQATT, SNEGSKA (reference sequence). As DNA, the CDR3 is TGCAGTGCTAGTCGCCCTCCGGGTGGAACGAGGGGCGAGCAGTACTTC. Translated: CSASRPPGGTRGEQYF.

CDR3 bases: TGTGCCAGCAATGGGACAGGGGATAATGAGCAGTTCTTC. This codes for CASNGTGDNEQFF. The J gene is TRBJ2-1, the V gene TRBV27; 10 bases fit TRBD1. CDR3 length: 13 residues. Germline CDR1 MNHEY, CDR2 SMNVEV (reference sequence). V was pared by 7 bases and J by 7 bases, with 4 bases of the junction left unmatched.

The chain links TRBV12-3 or TRBV12-4 to TRBJ2-1, with 11 bases fitting TRBD1. V gave up 5 bases and J gave up 7 bases; unmatched junction bases: 7. The CDR3 sequence is 15 residues long. DNA of the CDR3: TGTGCCAGCAGTCCCCCGGGGACAGGGGGAAATGAGCAGTTCTTC. It codes for CASSPPGTGGNEQFF.

The CDR3 region is CASSPDWEGAFF. CDR3 in DNA: TGTGCCAGCAGTCCGGACTGGGAGGGAGCTTTCTTT. V is TRBV2 and J is TRBJ1-1; D is ambiguous. Trimming pared 5 bases from V and 10 bases from J, leaving 14 bases between. This CDR3 has 12 residues. In germline, CDR1 is SNHLY, CDR2 FYNNEI.

The chain combines TRBV27 with TRBJ2-1, with 10 nucleotides matching TRBD2. The CDR3 has 19 residues. Looked up from germline, CDR1 is MNHEY and CDR2 is SMNVEV (reference sequence). J was trimmed by 0 bases and V by 2 bases; bases with no gene match: 10. The CDR3 sequence: CASSLRTSGLGSSYNEQFF. CDR3 nucleotides: TGTGCCAGCAGTTTAAGGACTAGCGGTCTAGGCAGCTCCTACAATGAGCAGTTCTTC.